This TCR beta chain emerged from a study of immune cell composition in non-small cell lung cancer. Method: immunoSEQ multiplex PCR; TCRdb's copy keeps in-frame clones and lacks some. The repertoire holds about 14,000 clones, with around 85% as singletons. Findings of the study overall: Top 10 clone scores and clonality were higher in squamous than adenocarcinoma. 75% of squamous and approximately 31% of adenocarcinoma cases had tumour-associated clones >0.5%. No significant correlation existed between pack-years smoked and tumour clonality.

CDR1 and CDR2 from the germline V gene are MNHNS and SASEGT. The CDR3 runs to 15 residues. V lost 5 bases and J 3 bases, leaving 16 bases between the germline ends. A word on this clone: No antigen is known for it.

V usage is TRBV6-1 and J usage is TRBJ2-5; possible D gene TRBD1, 6 bases. The TCR was taken from a human donor with non-small cell lung cancer. The sample taken for sequencing was lung tumor tissue. CDR3 sequence (DNA): TGTGCCAGCAGTAAAACCGGGACAAGAGAAGAGACCCAGTACTTC. The encoded protein is CASSKTGTREETQYF.